Below, one TCR beta chain is given with its context. Its cognate antigen is unknown. The read ends 3 residues early relative to the CDR3; the germline J gene fills the gap. This sample is drawn from a study of T cells in women clearing cervical HPV infection. In the study overall: Cases: HPV16-related CIN3 or worse on histology, 2 invasive cancers. Findings and caveats of the study: Richness plus V gene abundances separated cases from controls with AUC about 0.8. Richness differences could reflect unmeasured T-cell content per sample.

immunoSEQ multiplex PCR used an average of roughly 1,300 ng genomic DNA. Method: immunoSEQ multiplex PCR; TCRdb's copy keeps in-frame clones and lacks some. The specimen's table records about 20,000 clones. The germline CDR1 and CDR2 sequences are SSHAT and FNYEAQ (reference sequence). The CDR3 runs to 16 residues. V shed 5 bases and J 2 bases; nucleotides not matched to a gene: 8. The receptor comes from a woman aged 18 to 75 with a cervical HPV16 infection that either progressed to CIN3+ or cleared (not recorded which). Sequencing used blood buffy coat. V is TRBV7-7 and J is TRBJ2-1; TRBD2 agrees at 8 bases. The CDR3 sequence: CASSPLGRGAYNEQFF. Partial CDR3 DNA: TGTGCCAGCAGCCCTCTGGGGCGGGGGGCCTACAATGAG.